The 32 T cell receptor beta chains listed next were all sequenced from one sample in a study of T cells in Graves' hyperthyroidism and ophthalmopathy (dated by TCRdb to between 2018 and 2021). The receptor library was made with multiplex PCR. The reads were generated on an Illumina HiSeq 2000. The TCR beta CDR3 regions were amplified from the RNA transcripts. The first round of RT-PCR for the TCR CDR3 was performed with the HTBI primer set and the Qiagen OneStep RT-PCR kit. TCRdb reran the public reads through fastp at Q25 and MiXCR, keeping productive beta chains. Every entry covers one CDR3 protein and lists the most common genes and DNA from its rows. Within this sample are roughly 420,000 distinct CDR3 sequences, with around 14% of them counted one time only. The ten biggest clones cover over 7.5% of the sample. Material for sequencing was blood. The origin of the receptors is a woman under 30 with Graves' hyperthyroidism.

This clonotype was detected ten times or more. The rearrangement links TRBV11-2 to TRBJ2-5; TRBD1 matches at 11 bases. V lost 5 bases to trimming and J lost 3 bases; unmatched junction nucleotides: 5. CDR1 is SGHAT and CDR2 is FQNNGV in the germline V gene. The CDR3 is 15 amino acids. The CDR3 DNA is TGTGCCAGCAGCGGACGGACAGGGGGCGAAGAGACCCAGTACTTC. Its protein is CASSGRTGGEETQYF.

This clonotype was picked up a small number of times. The chain recombines TRBV27 with TRBJ1-6; possible D gene TRBD1, 5 bases. Trimming cost V 0 bases and J 6 bases, with 9 bases left between them. The CDR3 contains 15 residues. The germline V gene encodes CDR1 MNHEY and CDR2 SMNVEV (reference sequence). This CDR3 is CASSLSETVNSPLHF. The CDR3 DNA is TGTGCCAGCAGTTTATCTGAGACAGTTAATTCACCCCTCCACTTT.

The sample holds many counts of this clonotype. The chain carries TRBV29-1 and TRBJ2-1, with D maybe TRBD1 (5 bases). The CDR3 extends over 14 amino acids. The germline V gene has CDR1 SQVTM and CDR2 ANQGSEA. With 5 bases removed from V and 0 bases from J, the gap between germline ends came to 11 bases. CDR3 nucleotide sequence: TGCAGCGTTAACGAACAGGCCTCCTACAATGAGCAGTTCTTC. Translated: CSVNEQASYNEQFF.

The gene calls are TRBV12-3 or TRBV12-4 and TRBJ1-2; the D is unclear. Trimming took 1 base from V and 0 from J, leaving 3 bases between them. The length of the CDR3 is 13 residues. CDR3 coding DNA: TGTGCCAGCAGTTTAGAAACTAACTATGGCTACACCTTC. Translation: CASSLETNYGYTF.

This clonotype was seen many times. This chain uses TRBV20-1 with TRBJ2-3; TRBD2 aligns across 8 bases. This CDR3 region has 15 residues. J lost 4 bases, V lost 0 bases, and 6 bases had no gene match. Germline CDR1 and CDR2: DFQATT and SNEGSKA (reference sequence). In DNA, the CDR3 is TGCAGTGCTAGAGATCTCGAGCGGGAGTCAGATACGCAGTATTTT. Protein product: CSARDLERESDTQYF.

This clonotype showed up many times. The chain links TRBV11-2 to TRBJ2-7, with TRBD1 identical over 7 bases. The V segment lost 4 bases and the J segment 3 bases; nucleotides outside the gene matches: 9. CDR1 is SGHAT, CDR2 FQNNGV, per germline. This CDR3 is built from 15 residues. CDR3 DNA: TGTGCCAGCAGCTCACTGACAGGGCGTCACTACGAGCAGTACTTC. Its protein is CASSSLTGRHYEQYF.

This clonotype occurred many times. This chain links TRBV30 with TRBJ2-7, with unresolved D. This CDR3 contains 13 residues. V was clipped by 5 bases and J by 2 bases, with 13 bases between them. CDR1 and CDR2 (germline): GTSNPN, SVGIG (reference sequence). CDR3 DNA sequence: TGTGCCTGGCAAGACCGCATAGCCTACGAGCAGTACTTC. Translated: CAWQDRIAYEQYF.

This clonotype was seen many times. This chain uses TRBV12-3 or TRBV12-4 with TRBJ1-6; 7 bases line up with TRBD1. Germline trimming cut 6 bases from V and 7 bases from J; bases unmatched to any gene: 9. This CDR3 spans 15 amino acids. In DNA form, the CDR3 reads TGTGCCAGCAGGTACCGACAGGGATGGAATTCACCCCTCCACTTT. This gives the protein CASRYRQGWNSPLHF.

This clonotype was seen many times. The rearrangement links TRBV9 to TRBJ2-6; 8 bases match TRBD1. With V trimmed by 0 bases and J by 2 bases, 1 base remained unmatched. The CDR3 length is 16 residues. Germline V CDR1 and CDR2: SGDLS, YYNGEE. Written as DNA, the CDR3 is TGTGCCAGCAGCGTAGGCAGGGGGCCTGGGGCCAACGTCCTGACTTTC. Translated, it gives CASSVGRGPGANVLTF.

This chain links TRBV5-1 with TRBJ2-5; 10 positions match TRBD2. CDR3 length: 13 amino acids. J lost 5 bases, V lost 6 bases, and 4 bases had no gene match. Germline assignment: CDR1 SGHRS and CDR2 YFSETQ. This CDR3 is CASNLAGDETQYF. The CDR3 DNA follows: TGCGCCAGCAATCTAGCGGGGGATGAGACCCAGTACTTC.

The chain combines TRBV12-3 or TRBV12-4 with TRBJ1-2; the D gene is possibly TRBD1 (5 bases). V lost 7 bases and J lost 9, with 18 bases in between. The CDR3 sequence is 13 residues long. DNA of the CDR3: TGTGCCAGCAACCTCGGACATGCAGTTAGCTACACCTTC. It encodes CASNLGHAVSYTF.

V gene TRBV6-2 or TRBV6-3 combines with J gene TRBJ2-5; 15 bases are a match to TRBD2. The V and J ends lost 6 bases and 1 base, in that order; junction bases with no gene match: 9. The CDR3 loop spans 18 amino acids. Germline CDR1 reads MNHEY; CDR2 reads SVGEGT. CDR3 coding DNA: TGTGCCAGCAGCGACGGACTAGCGGGGGGGCCCCTCCAAGAGACCCAGTACTTC. Translation: CASSDGLAGGPLQETQYF.

The sample holds a few counts of this clonotype. The J gene is TRBJ2-2, the V gene TRBV12-5, with 7 bases matching TRBD1. The CDR3 consists of 18 residues. With 7 bases clipped from V and 1 base from J, the junction kept 15 bases outside the gene matches. Germline CDR1 and CDR2: LGHNT and FRNRAP. The CDR3 loop reads CASVLGLSGTENTGELFF. In DNA form, the CDR3 reads TGTGCTAGTGTCTTGGGTCTGTCGGGGACAGAGAACACCGGGGAGCTGTTTTTT.

This clonotype was found a few times. Since a much larger clone is just one base distant, this may be a read error. The chain recombines TRBV15 with TRBJ1-2; 10 positions agree with TRBD1. The CDR3 covers 13 residues. The V segment lost 8 bases and the J segment 10 bases; nucleotides outside the gene matches: 10. Germline values: CDR1 LNHNV, CDR2 YYDKDF (reference sequence). The CDR3 loop is CATGPGQGNDYTF. The CDR3 DNA is TGTGCCACCGGACCGGGACAGGGGAATGACTACACCTTC. Combining the CDR3 with reference TRBV15 and TRBJ1-2 gives the whole variable domain DAMVIQNPRYQVTQFGKPVTLSCSQTLNHNVMYWYQQKSSQAPKLLFHYYDKDFNNEADTPDNFQSRRPNTSFCFLDIRSPGLGDTAMYLCATGPGQGNDYTFGSGTRLTVV.

This clonotype came up many times. The chain links TRBV28 to TRBJ1-6; D is ambiguous. This CDR3 comprises 15 residues. Germline V lookup: CDR1 MDHEN, CDR2 SYDVKM. V was pared by 3 bases and J by 7 bases, with 13 bases between. Here the CDR3 DNA reads TGTGCCAGCAGTTTCGCTACGGGTACGAATTCACCCCTCCACTTT. Translated, it gives CASSFATGTNSPLHF.

This clonotype was seen many times. The CDR3 region has the DNA TGTGCCAGCAGTTTAGGGACAGTCTTGGAGACCCAGTACTTC. It specifies CASSLGTVLETQYF. The rearrangement joins TRBV28 to TRBJ2-5; the match to TRBD1 covers 7 bases. The CDR3 totals 14 residues. Losses at the gene ends were 2 bases for V and 5 bases for J; bases not matched to a gene: 5. Germline CDR1 is MDHEN and CDR2 is SYDVKM. Combining the CDR3 with reference TRBV28 and TRBJ2-5 gives the whole variable domain DVKVTQSSRYLVKRTGEKVFLECVQDMDHENMFWYRQDPGLGLRLIYFSYDVKMKEKGDIPEGYSVSREKKERFSLILESASTNQTSMYLCASSLGTVLETQYFGPGTRLLVL.

This clonotype was counted between two and nine times. The chain carries TRBV19 and TRBJ1-2, with D tentatively TRBD1 (5 bases). The CDR3 covers 13 residues. CDR1 and CDR2 from the germline V gene are LNHDA and SQIVND (reference sequence). The CDR3 nucleotides are TGTGCATCGGACAAGGGAGCTAACTATGGCTACACCTTC. This codes for CASDKGANYGYTF.

In its sample, this clonotype was seen many times. The CDR3 protein is CAWSGTGWGETQYF. The CDR3 DNA sequence: TGTGCCTGGAGTGGCACAGGGTGGGGAGAGACCCAGTACTTC. This chain connects TRBV30 to TRBJ2-5, with D possibly TRBD1 on 6 matching bases. The V gene's germline CDR1 is GTSNPN and CDR2 SVGIG (reference sequence). V dropped 1 base and J dropped 4 bases, with 13 bases sitting between them. The length of the CDR3 is 14 residues. The full variable domain, with the rest looked up from reference TRBV30 and TRBJ2-5, is SQTIHQWPATLVQPVGSPLSLECTVEGTSNPNLYWYRQAAGRGLQLLFYSVGIGQISSEVPQNLSASRPQDRQFILSSKKLLLSDSGFYLCAWSGTGWGETQYFGPGTRLLVL.

This clonotype was counted ten times or more. The J gene is TRBJ2-7, the V gene TRBV10-3; D perhaps matches TRBD2 (5 bases). The V end lost 6 bases, the J end lost 5 bases, and 17 bases lay between the germline ends. CDR1 is ENHRY, CDR2 SYGVKD, per germline. This CDR3 comprises 14 residues. Here the CDR3 DNA reads TGTGCCATCAGAAACAACGCGGACTTCGACGAGCAGTACTTC. Amino acid sequence: CAIRNNADFDEQYF.

Regarding this clonotype: One end of the junction does not line up with germline, which may come from a read error. The chain links TRBV20-1 to TRBJ2-7; 7 bases line up with TRBD1. Germline values: CDR1 DFQATT, CDR2 SNEGSKA (reference sequence). This CDR3 spans 11 amino acids. The CDR3 DNA follows: TGCAATGCCAGGGGGTCCTACGAGCAATACTTC. Its protein is CNARGSYEQYF.

This clonotype came up many times. The V call is TRBV7-9, the J call TRBJ2-3; D gene uncertain. V lost 1 base and J lost 0, with 11 bases in between. CDR1 SEHNR and CDR2 FQNEAQ come from the germline V gene (reference sequence). The CDR3 length is 16 residues. The CDR3 DNA follows: TGTGCCAGCAGCTTAGGAGTCTTCGCTAGCACAGATACGCAGTATTTT. This gives the protein CASSLGVFASTDTQYF. The whole variable domain, filled in from reference TRBV7-9 and TRBJ2-3, reads DTGVSQNPRHKITKRGQNVTFRCDPISEHNRLYWYRQTLGQGPEFLTYFQNEAQLEKSRLLSDRFSAERPKGSFSTLEIQRTEQGDSAMYLCASSLGVFASTDTQYFGPGTRLTVL.

This clonotype occurred many times. The chain employs TRBV11-2 and TRBJ2-3, with 10 nucleotides matching TRBD2. The V and J ends lost 4 bases and 1 base, in that order; junction bases with no gene match: 8. The length of the CDR3 is 17 residues. Germline V CDR1 and CDR2: SGHAT, FQNNGV. The CDR3 sequence: CASSWGLAGVGTDTQYF. The CDR3 bases are TGTGCCAGCAGCTGGGGCCTAGCGGGGGTCGGCACAGATACGCAGTATTTT.

This clonotype was detected ten times or more. The chain joins TRBV4-1 to TRBJ1-2, with D tentatively TRBD1 (6 bases). Trimming left V 0 bases short and J 0 bases short, with 17 bases between. Germline V lookup: CDR1 MGHRA, CDR2 YSYEKL. The CDR3 has 18 residues. The CDR3 nucleotides read TGCGCCAGCAGCCAAGACGGGACGGGGGGCAGGGCTAACTATGGCTACACCTTC. This translates into CASSQDGTGGRANYGYTF.

The chain has TRBV9 and TRBJ1-6; 9 positions agree with TRBD1. J gave up 8 bases and V 0 bases, and 6 bases lay outside the gene matches. This CDR3 is built from 16 residues. CDR1 and CDR2 from the germline V gene are SGDLS and YYNGEE. CDR3 region: CASSVVDRGRDSPLHF. The CDR3 coding sequence is TGTGCCAGCAGCGTAGTCGACAGGGGGAGGGATTCACCCCTCCACTTT.

This clonotype was observed a few times. The chain is built from TRBV9 and TRBJ2-1, with TRBD1 matching 7 bases. The CDR3 covers 15 residues. V lost 1 base and J lost 9; bases outside the gene matches: 10. Germline CDR1 and CDR2: SGDLS and YYNGEE. As DNA, the CDR3 is TGTGCCAGCAGCGTACGAGGGGGCGGTTTCAGTGAGCAGTTCTTC. Its translation: CASSVRGGGFSEQFF.

This clonotype has ten or more counts. CDR3: CASSPIGITNEKLFF. The CDR3 nucleotides are TGTGCCAGCAGCCCGATTGGGATAACTAATGAAAAACTGTTTTTT. The V gene is TRBV11-2, the J gene TRBJ1-4; D call uncertain. Germline V gene data show CDR1 as SGHAT and CDR2 as FQNNGV. V lost 5 bases to trimming and J lost 1 base, with 11 bases between them. This CDR3 has 15 residues.

This clonotype has at least ten counts. The chain has TRBV12-3 or TRBV12-4 and TRBJ2-3; the D is unclear. The germline V and J ends were trimmed by 1 base and 1 base, with 6 bases remaining between them. The CDR3 has 14 residues. The DNA for the CDR3 is TGTGCCAGCAGTTTAGGGACCGGCACAGATACGCAGTATTTT. Translated, it gives CASSLGTGTDTQYF.

The genes are TRBV6-1 and TRBJ1-2; D gene uncertain. V lost 7 bases, J lost 4 bases, and 16 bases lay in between. This CDR3 region has 14 residues. Germline V gives CDR1 MNHNS, CDR2 SASEGT. The CDR3 nucleotides read TGTGCCAGCATCGGCGGAGGGAGAACCTATGGCTACACCTTC. Translation: CASIGGGRTYGYTF.

This clonotype has a count of ten or more. The chain combines TRBV12-3 or TRBV12-4 with TRBJ1-1; possibly TRBD1 for D (5 bases). The CDR3 covers 15 residues. Trimming left V 5 bases short and J 1 base short, with 14 bases between. The CDR3 bases are TGTGCCAGCAGTCCCCGGGACCTGGGGAACACTGAAGCTTTCTTT. Translation gives CASSPRDLGNTEAFF.

This clonotype showed up many times. This chain uses TRBV2 with TRBJ2-1, with D tentatively TRBD1 (5 bases). V lost 5 bases to trimming and J lost 10 bases, with 15 bases between them. The CDR3 loop spans 13 amino acids. The V gene's germline CDR1 is SNHLY and CDR2 FYNNEI. For the CDR3, the DNA is TGTGCCAGCAGTCCCAGGGCGACCAGGGAGCAGTTCTTC. Amino acids: CASSPRATREQFF.

This clonotype was counted at least ten times. The J gene is TRBJ1-2, the V gene TRBV30; perhaps TRBD1 as D (6 bases). Germline-derived CDR1 and CDR2 are GTSNPN and SVGIG (reference sequence). With 1 base removed from V and 5 bases from J, the gap between germline ends came to 11 bases. The CDR3 covers 13 residues. For the CDR3, the DNA is TGTGCCTGGAGTGCACAGGGTCGGTATGGCTACACCTTC. It specifies CAWSAQGRYGYTF.

The chain couples TRBV20-1 to TRBJ2-7, with 10 bases aligning to TRBD1. The CDR3 sequence is 15 residues long. The junction had 11 bases not matched to a gene; V was cut back by 5 bases and J by 4 bases. Germline V gene data show CDR1 as DFQATT and CDR2 as SNEGSKA (reference sequence). The CDR3 loop reads CSAPPPGQGYYEQYF. CDR3 sequence (DNA): TGCAGTGCTCCACCCCCGGGACAGGGGTATTACGAGCAGTACTTC.